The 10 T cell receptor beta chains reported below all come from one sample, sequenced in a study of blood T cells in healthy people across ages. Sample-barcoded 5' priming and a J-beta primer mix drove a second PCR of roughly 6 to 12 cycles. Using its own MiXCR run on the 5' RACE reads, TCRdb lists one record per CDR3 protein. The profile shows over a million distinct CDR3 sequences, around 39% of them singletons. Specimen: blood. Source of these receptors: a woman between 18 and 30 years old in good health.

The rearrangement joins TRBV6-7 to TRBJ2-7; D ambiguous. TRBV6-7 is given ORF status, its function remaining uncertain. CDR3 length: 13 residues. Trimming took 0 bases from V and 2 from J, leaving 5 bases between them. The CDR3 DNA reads TGTGCCAGCAGTTACTCGGTGCCCTACGAGCAGTACTTC. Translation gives CASSYSVPYEQYF.

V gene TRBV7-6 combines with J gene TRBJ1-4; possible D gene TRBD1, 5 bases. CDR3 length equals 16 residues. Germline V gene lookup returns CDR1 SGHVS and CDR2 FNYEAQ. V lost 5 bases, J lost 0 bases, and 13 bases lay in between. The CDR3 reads CASSVGDFATNEKLFF. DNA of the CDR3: TGTGCCAGCAGCGTAGGGGACTTTGCAACTAATGAAAAACTGTTTTTT. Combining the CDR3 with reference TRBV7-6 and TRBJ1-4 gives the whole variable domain GAGVSQSPRYKVTKRGQDVALRCDPISGHVSLYWYRQALGQGPEFLTYFNYEAQQDKSGLPNDRFSAERPEGSISTLTIQRTEQRDSAMYRCASSVGDFATNEKLFFGSGTQLSVL.

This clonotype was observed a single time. The CDR3 sequence is CAWRSLNAGQYF. CDR3 nucleotide sequence: TGTGCCTGGAGGTCCCTTAACGCGGGGCAGTACTTC. The chain combines TRBV30 with TRBJ2-7; perhaps TRBD2 as D (5 bases). Germline V gene sequence: CDR1 GTSNPN, CDR2 SVGIG (reference sequence). V lost 3 bases, J lost 9 bases, and 15 bases lay in between. This CDR3 region has 12 residues.

The CDR3 DNA sequence: TGTGCCAGCAGCTTAGCGGGGGGAAGGTCTAATGAAAAACTGTTTTTT. Translating gives CASSLAGGRSNEKLFF. This sequence joins TRBV7-2 and TRBJ1-4; possible D gene TRBD1, 5 bases. CDR3 length equals 16 residues. Trimming stripped 0 bases from V and 3 bases from J, with 11 bases between. In germline, CDR1 is SGHTA, CDR2 FQGNSA.

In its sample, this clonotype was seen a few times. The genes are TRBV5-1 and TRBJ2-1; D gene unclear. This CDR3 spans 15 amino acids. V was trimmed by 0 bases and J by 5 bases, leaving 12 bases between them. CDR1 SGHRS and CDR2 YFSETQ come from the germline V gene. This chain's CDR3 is CASSLEAFGNNEQFF. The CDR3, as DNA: TGCGCCAGCAGCTTGGAGGCGTTTGGGAACAATGAGCAGTTCTTC. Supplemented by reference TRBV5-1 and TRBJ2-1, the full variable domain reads KAGVTQTPRYLIKTRGQQVTLSCSPISGHRSVSWYQQTPGQGLQFLFEYFSETQRNKGNFPGRFSGRQFSNSRSEMNVSTLELGDSALYLCASSLEAFGNNEQFFGPGTRLTVL.

The CDR3 sequence: CAISESLDGYTF. CDR3 nucleotides: TGTGCCATCAGTGAGTCGCTCGACGGCTACACCTTC. The rearrangement uses TRBV10-3 and TRBJ1-2, with no clear D. CDR1 ENHRY and CDR2 SYGVKD come from the germline V gene. CDR3 size: 12 residues. Trimming took off 0 bases at V and 8 bases at J, with 7 bases between the two ends.

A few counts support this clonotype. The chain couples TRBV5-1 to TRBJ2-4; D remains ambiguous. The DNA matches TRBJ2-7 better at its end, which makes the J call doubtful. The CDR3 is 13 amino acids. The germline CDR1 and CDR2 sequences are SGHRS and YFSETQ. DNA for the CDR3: TGCGCCAGCAGATCCGATTGGGCAGGCGAGCAGTACTTC. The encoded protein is CASRSDWAGEQYF.

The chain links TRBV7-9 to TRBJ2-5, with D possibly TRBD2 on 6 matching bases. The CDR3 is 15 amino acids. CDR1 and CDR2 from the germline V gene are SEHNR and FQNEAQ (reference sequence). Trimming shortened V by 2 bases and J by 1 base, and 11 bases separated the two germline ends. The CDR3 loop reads CASSLLRGLQETQYF. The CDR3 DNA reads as TGTGCCAGCAGCTTACTGCGGGGACTCCAAGAGACCCAGTACTTC.

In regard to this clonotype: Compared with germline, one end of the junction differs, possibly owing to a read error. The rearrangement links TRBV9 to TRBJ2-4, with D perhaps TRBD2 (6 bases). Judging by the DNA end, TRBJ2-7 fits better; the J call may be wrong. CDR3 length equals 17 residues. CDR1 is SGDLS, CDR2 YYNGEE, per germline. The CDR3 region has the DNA TGTACCAGCAGCGCCTCCTCTGGGGCGAGCGGGTCCTACGAGCAGTACTTC. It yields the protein CTSSASSGASGSYEQYF.

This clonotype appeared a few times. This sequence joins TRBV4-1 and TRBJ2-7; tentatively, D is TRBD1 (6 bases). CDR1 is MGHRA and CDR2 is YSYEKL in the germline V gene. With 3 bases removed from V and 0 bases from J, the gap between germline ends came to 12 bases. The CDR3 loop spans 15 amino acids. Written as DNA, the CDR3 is TGCGCCAGCAGCCAGGGCAGGGGATCCTCCTACGAGCAGTACTTC. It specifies CASSQGRGSSYEQYF.